This TCR beta chain stems from a study of tumor-infiltrating lymphocytes in primary liver carcinoma. In the study overall: The patients had histopathologically diagnosed primary liver carcinoma, and their disease was treated by surgical resection. Study results and caveats: Since the samples were bulk and unsorted, the CD4+ and CD8+ repertoires were not compared.

Germline DNA was extracted too, while blood RNA derived from unsorted whole blood. A constant-region primer primed TCR beta cDNA synthesis from 400 to 550 ng of total RNA. For TCR beta, libraries were produced by three nested multiplex PCR rounds using slightly modified ARM-PCR. The study ran its first two PCR rounds for nine to ten cycles each, using TRBV1-TRBV30 forward primers and a C-beta reverse primer. TCRdb re-analysed the multiplex PCR reads in MiXCR, keeping a single row per CDR3 protein. This table has 300,000 to 400,000 distinct CDR3 sequences, 55% to 65% appearing once. About this clonotype: As yet, its antigen is unknown. At one end, the junction sequence differs from germline, possibly due to a read error.

The CDR3 has 15 residues. The germline CDR1 and CDR2 sequences are MNHEY and SVGAGI. The clonotype originates from a man in his forties with primary liver carcinoma and hepatitis B virus infection. Material: peripheral blood. The chain combines TRBV6-5 with TRBJ1-4, with D possibly matching TRBD1 (6 bases). The CDR3 DNA sequence: TGTGCCAGCAGACAGGGAAGAACAACTAACGAAAAACTGTTTTTT. Translated: CASRQGRTTNEKLFF.